This T cell receptor (beta chain) derives from a study of T cells expressing NK-cell markers. Study as a whole: Each TCR beta repertoire originated in sorted T cells that were CD3+CD56+NKG2C+, CD3+CD56+NKG2C- or CD3+CD56-NKG2C+. Within the sequenced cohort of eight donors, seven exhibited HCMV seropositivity and one was seronegative.

This CDR3 region has 13 residues. About this clonotype: Its specificity is not known.

Study conclusions and caveats: Uncertainty persisted over the HCMV specificity of expanded NKG2C+ T cell clones.

Template switching by 5'RACE with UMIs generated the TCR beta cDNA. TCRdb reprocessed the 5' RACE reads; each CDR3 protein has one entry and no DNA is given. The table lists under 500,000 distinct CDR3 sequences. The clonotype was recovered from a woman aged 18-70 years in good health. This sequence joins TRBV12-3 or TRBV12-4 and TRBJ2-7; TCRdb outputs TRBD1, but without DNA this stays unchecked. Sequencing was done on a sample of blood T cells: a sorted CD56 or NKG2C T cell subset, CD4+ or CD8+ T cells, or bulk PBMC T cells (not recorded which). The CDR3 reads CATGVEVWGEQYF.